The source of this T cell receptor (beta chain) is a study of cytomegalovirus exposure and HLA in healthy donors. Findings of the study overall: Among the CMV-associated chains, three were confirmed in vitro as specific for CMV antigens.

In the PCR, 60 Vbeta and 13 Jbeta primers were used. Assay used: immunoSEQ multiplex PCR; TCRdb lists only in-frame clones, some missing. The table records over 100,000 clones, roughly four fifths of them present only once. Trimming stripped 0 bases from V and 1 base from J, with 10 bases between. The length of the CDR3 is 15 residues. In germline, CDR1 is SGHRS, CDR2 YFSETQ. A note on this clone: Its antigen is unknown.

Sample: PBMCs. This chain uses TRBV5-1 with TRBJ1-2, with D hard to call. The source is a man aged 25 to 45 in good health and CMV-seropositive. CDR3 in DNA: TGCGCCAGCAGCTTGGAGCCAGGATATAACTATGGCTACACCTTC. Amino acid sequence: CASSLEPGYNYGYTF.